This T cell receptor beta chain was found in a study of T cells in Graves' hyperthyroidism and ophthalmopathy. Trimming removed 4 bases from V and 8 bases from J; junction bases left unmatched: 14. Germline values: CDR1 MGHRA, CDR2 YSYEKL. The CDR3 sequence is 16 residues long. Amplified regions were TCR beta CDR3 sequences from RNA transcripts. RT-PCR in the first round (using the HTBI primer set) targeted the TCR CDR3. Each CDR3 protein is one row after TCRdb ran MiXCR on the multiplex PCR reads. The top ten hold around a tenth of the sample, which has hundreds of thousands of distinct CDR3 sequences, about 12% seen once. This clonotype was seen more than once but under ten times.

The sample consisted of blood. The chain employs TRBV4-1 and TRBJ2-1; TRBD2 matches 7 bases. This clonotype was obtained from a woman younger than 35 with Graves' hyperthyroidism. CDR3 sequence (DNA): TGCGCCAGCAGCCGAGCGGGACTATCCCCGTTCCATGAGCAGTTCTTC. Translating it yields CASSRAGLSPFHEQFF.